Below are 5 T cell receptor beta chains sequenced from a single sample in a study of T cell responses to AZD1222 COVID-19 vaccine. The assay was immunoSEQ multiplex PCR, and TCRdb's table has in-frame clones only and misses some. The profile shows tens of thousands of clones, under 95% of them singletons. Sequences were derived from peripheral blood, sampled on day 0 of AZD1222 vaccination. These receptors all stem from an adult in good health.

The chain uses TRBV6-5 and TRBJ1-1; possibly TRBD1 for D (5 bases). Looked up from germline, CDR1 is MNHEY and CDR2 is SVGAGI. V was shortened by 5 bases and J by 11 bases, with 21 bases between the two germline ends. The length of the CDR3 is 14 residues. CDR3 residues: CASSRLGDPKLAFF. In DNA, the CDR3 is TGTGCCAGCAGTCGCCTCGGGGACCCCAAACTGGCTTTCTTT.

A few counts support this clone. The chain is built from TRBV12-3 or TRBV12-4 and TRBJ2-7; TRBD2 aligns across 7 bases. The CDR3 sequence is 13 residues long. The V gene end was trimmed by 4 bases and the J gene end by 6 bases; junction bases not matched to a gene: 6. CDR3 bases: TGTGCCAGCAGTTCTAGCGGCCCGCGCGAGCAGTACTTC. Protein product: CASSSSGPREQYF.

V is TRBV12-3 or TRBV12-4 and J is TRBJ2-1; 7 nucleotides match TRBD2. With 5 bases clipped from V and 3 bases from J, the junction kept 1 base outside the gene matches. CDR3 length equals 13 residues. CDR3 sequence: CASSRTSYNEQFF. CDR3 DNA: TGTGCCAGCAGTCGGACTAGCTACAATGAGCAGTTCTTC.

CDR3 bases: TGTGCCAGCAGTCTCGGTGAACCTCGAGTGCAGTTCTTC. This codes for CASSLGEPRVQFF. The chain couples TRBV12-3 or TRBV12-4 to TRBJ2-1; D remains unclear. CDR3 length equals 13 residues. The V end lost 5 bases, the J end lost 12 bases, and 17 bases lay between the germline ends.

The chain links TRBV3-1 (or the pseudogene TRBV3-2) to TRBJ2-1, with D perhaps matching TRBD1 or TRBD2 (6 bases each). Germline loops: CDR1 LGHDT, CDR2 YNNKEL (reference sequence). The CDR3 covers 16 residues. Trimming shortened V by 0 bases and J by 6 bases, and 15 bases separated the two germline ends. The CDR3 loop is CASSQEGVGGGNEQFF. CDR3 DNA sequence: TGTGCCAGCAGCCAAGAAGGGGTTGGAGGGGGCAATGAGCAGTTCTTC.